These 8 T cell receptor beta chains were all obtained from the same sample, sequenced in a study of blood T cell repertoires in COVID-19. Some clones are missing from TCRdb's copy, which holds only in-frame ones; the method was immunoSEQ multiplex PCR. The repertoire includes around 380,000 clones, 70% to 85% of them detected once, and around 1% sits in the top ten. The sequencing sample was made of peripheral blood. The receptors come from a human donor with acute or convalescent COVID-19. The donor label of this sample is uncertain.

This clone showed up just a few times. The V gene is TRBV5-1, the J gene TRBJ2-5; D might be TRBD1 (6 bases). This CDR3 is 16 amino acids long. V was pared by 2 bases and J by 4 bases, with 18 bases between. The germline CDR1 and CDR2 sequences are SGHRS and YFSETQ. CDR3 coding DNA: TGCGCCAGCAGCTTTGGGGGCACGGGGAGATTAGAGACCCAGTACTTC. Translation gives CASSFGGTGRLETQYF.

CDR3 DNA sequence: TGTGCCAGCAGACTGACAGGGGGCAACTATGGCTACACCTTC. Amino acids: CASRLTGGNYGYTF. This rearrangement joins TRBV28 to TRBJ1-2, with TRBD1 matching 10 bases. Germline CDR1 and CDR2: MDHEN and SYDVKM. Trimming took 6 bases from V and 2 from J; bases not matched to a gene: 3. This CDR3 comprises 14 residues.

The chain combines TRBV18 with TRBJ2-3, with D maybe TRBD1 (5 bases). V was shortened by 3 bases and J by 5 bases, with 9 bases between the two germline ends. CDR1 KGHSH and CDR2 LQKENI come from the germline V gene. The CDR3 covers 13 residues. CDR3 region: CASSPDQGDTQYF. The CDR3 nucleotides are TGTGCCAGCTCACCGGACCAGGGAGATACGCAGTATTTT.

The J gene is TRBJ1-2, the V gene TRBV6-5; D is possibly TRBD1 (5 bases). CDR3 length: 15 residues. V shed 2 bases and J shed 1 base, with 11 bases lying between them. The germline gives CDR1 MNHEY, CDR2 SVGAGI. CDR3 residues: CASSYGAYFNYGYTF. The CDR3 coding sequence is TGTGCCAGCAGTTACGGGGCCTACTTTAACTATGGCTACACCTTC.

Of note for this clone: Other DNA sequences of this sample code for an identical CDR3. CDR3: CASSLSGTGSQPQHF. CDR3 coding DNA: TGTGCCAGCAGTTTATCCGGGACAGGGAGCCAGCCCCAGCATTTT. The chain uses TRBV27 and TRBJ1-5, with TRBD1 identical over 9 bases. J was trimmed by 7 bases and V by 0 bases; bases with no gene match: 4. The CDR3 has 15 amino acids. Germline CDR1 MNHEY, CDR2 SMNVEV (reference sequence).

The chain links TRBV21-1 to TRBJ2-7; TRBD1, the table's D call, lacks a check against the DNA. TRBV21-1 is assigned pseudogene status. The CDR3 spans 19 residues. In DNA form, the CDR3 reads TGTGCCAGCAGCAAAGATGACAGGGGAAGAAAGCGGCCTCCCTACGAGCAGTACTTC. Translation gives CASSKDDRGRKRPPYEQYF.

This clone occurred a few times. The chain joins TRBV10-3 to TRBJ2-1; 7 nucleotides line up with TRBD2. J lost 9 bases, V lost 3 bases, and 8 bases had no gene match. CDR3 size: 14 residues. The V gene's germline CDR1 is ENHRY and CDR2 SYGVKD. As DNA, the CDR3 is TGTGCCATCAGTGACGGCGGGAGCATGGGTGAGCAGTTCTTC. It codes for CAISDGGSMGEQFF.

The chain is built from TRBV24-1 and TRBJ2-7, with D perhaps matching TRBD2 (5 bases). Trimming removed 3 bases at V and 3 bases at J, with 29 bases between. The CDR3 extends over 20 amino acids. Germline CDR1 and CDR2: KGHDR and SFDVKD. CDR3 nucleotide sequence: TGTGCCACCAGTGATCCCCTCCGGGCCCAGAGGGCGGTTCCCCTCTACGAGCAGTACTTC. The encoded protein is CATSDPLRAQRAVPLYEQYF.